Listed below are T cell receptor beta chains from one sample, sequenced in a study of brain T cells in children with intractable seizures. Sequencing was performed with immunoSEQ multiplex PCR; in TCRdb, only in-frame clones are kept and a portion is missing. The profile shows some 62,000 clones, about 96% of them singletons. The sample was peripheral blood, taken at surgery. The receptor source for this set is a boy under two years old with focal cortical dysplasia and intractable seizures. Each CDR3 is given with its conserved first and last residue. The order of the fields is D gene, V gene, J gene, clone size, CDR3 DNA, CDR3 protein. D genes are given only for firm matches. Clone size is shown for a subset of rows, as once, few, many or a class of expanded clone.

D: TRBD2; V: TRBV9; J: TRBJ2-7; size: once; DNA: TGTGCCAGCAGCCCGGGGGGGTCAGGCTCCTACGAGCAGTACTTC; CDR3: CASSPGGSGSYEQYF
D: -; V: TRBV6-5; J: TRBJ2-1; size: -; DNA: TGTGCCAGCAGCGGGAGCTCCTACAATGAGCAGTTCTTC; CDR3: CASSGSSYNEQFF
D: TRBD1; V: TRBV11-3; J: TRBJ2-7; size: -; DNA: TGTGCCAGCAGCCCTGGTGTGGGGACAGGACCAGACGAGCAGTACTTC; CDR3: CASSPGVGTGPDEQYF
D: -; V: TRBV5-4; J: TRBJ2-3; size: -; DNA: TGTGCCAGCAGCTTGGGGACGGACGTTAGCACAGATACGCAGTATTTT; CDR3: CASSLGTDVSTDTQYF
D: -; V: TRBV4-2; J: TRBJ2-7; size: -; DNA: TGTGCCAGCAGCCAAGAGGTCTTCTCCTACGAGCAGTACTTC; CDR3: CASSQEVFSYEQYF
D: TRBD1; V: TRBV10-3; J: TRBJ1-2; size: -; DNA: TGTGCCATCAACCCCGGACAGGCGGTCTATGGCTACACCTTC; CDR3: CAINPGQAVYGYTF
D: -; V: TRBV4-1; J: TRBJ1-6; size: -; DNA: TGCGCCAGCAGCCCCCGTACAGAGGGGCTGGATTCACCCCTCCACTTT; CDR3: CASSPRTEGLDSPLHF
D: -; V: TRBV20-1; J: TRBJ2-1; size: -; DNA: TGCAGTGCTAGTCTACGGGGTTCCTACAATGAGCAGTTCTTC; CDR3: CSASLRGSYNEQFF
D: TRBD1; V: TRBV6-2/TRBV6-3; J: TRBJ2-3; size: -; DNA: TGTGCCAGCAGTTACGGGCCGGGACAGGACACAGATACGCAGTATTTT; CDR3: CASSYGPGQDTDTQYF
D: TRBD1; V: TRBV4-3; J: TRBJ2-5; size: -; DNA: TGCGCCAGCAGCCAGGGACAGGGAAAACAAGAGACCCAGTACTTC; CDR3: CASSQGQGKQETQYF
D: TRBD2; V: TRBV7-2; J: TRBJ2-3; size: -; DNA: TGTGCCAGCAGCTTAAAAGCGGGGGGGCTAGATACGCAGTATTTT; CDR3: CASSLKAGGLDTQYF
D: -; V: TRBV9; J: TRBJ2-7; size: -; DNA: TGTGCCAGCAGCGTAGAGGGGGGAGCCTACGAGCAGTACTTC; CDR3: CASSVEGGAYEQYF
D: -; V: TRBV5-1; J: TRBJ1-1; size: once; DNA: TGCGCCAGCAGCTTGGCCCAGGGAATTGGCACTGAAGCTTTCTTT; CDR3: CASSLAQGIGTEAFF
D: -; V: TRBV28; J: TRBJ2-7; size: -; DNA: TGTGCCAGCAGTTTATGGGGCGAGCAGTACTTC; CDR3: CASSLWGEQYF
D: TRBD1; V: TRBV5-1; J: TRBJ2-3; size: -; DNA: TGCGCCAGCAGCTCGGGACAGGGGCCAGATACGCAGTATTTT; CDR3: CASSSGQGPDTQYF
D: TRBD1; V: TRBV11-2; J: TRBJ2-1; size: -; DNA: TGTGCCAGCAGCCCAGATGGACAGGGTCTGGATGAGCAGTTCTTC; CDR3: CASSPDGQGLDEQFF
D: TRBD1; V: TRBV7-9; J: TRBJ2-7; size: -; DNA: TGTGCCAGCAGCTTACTTTACGACAGGGGGGCCCCCCTGCAGTACTTC; CDR3: CASSLLYDRGAPLQYF